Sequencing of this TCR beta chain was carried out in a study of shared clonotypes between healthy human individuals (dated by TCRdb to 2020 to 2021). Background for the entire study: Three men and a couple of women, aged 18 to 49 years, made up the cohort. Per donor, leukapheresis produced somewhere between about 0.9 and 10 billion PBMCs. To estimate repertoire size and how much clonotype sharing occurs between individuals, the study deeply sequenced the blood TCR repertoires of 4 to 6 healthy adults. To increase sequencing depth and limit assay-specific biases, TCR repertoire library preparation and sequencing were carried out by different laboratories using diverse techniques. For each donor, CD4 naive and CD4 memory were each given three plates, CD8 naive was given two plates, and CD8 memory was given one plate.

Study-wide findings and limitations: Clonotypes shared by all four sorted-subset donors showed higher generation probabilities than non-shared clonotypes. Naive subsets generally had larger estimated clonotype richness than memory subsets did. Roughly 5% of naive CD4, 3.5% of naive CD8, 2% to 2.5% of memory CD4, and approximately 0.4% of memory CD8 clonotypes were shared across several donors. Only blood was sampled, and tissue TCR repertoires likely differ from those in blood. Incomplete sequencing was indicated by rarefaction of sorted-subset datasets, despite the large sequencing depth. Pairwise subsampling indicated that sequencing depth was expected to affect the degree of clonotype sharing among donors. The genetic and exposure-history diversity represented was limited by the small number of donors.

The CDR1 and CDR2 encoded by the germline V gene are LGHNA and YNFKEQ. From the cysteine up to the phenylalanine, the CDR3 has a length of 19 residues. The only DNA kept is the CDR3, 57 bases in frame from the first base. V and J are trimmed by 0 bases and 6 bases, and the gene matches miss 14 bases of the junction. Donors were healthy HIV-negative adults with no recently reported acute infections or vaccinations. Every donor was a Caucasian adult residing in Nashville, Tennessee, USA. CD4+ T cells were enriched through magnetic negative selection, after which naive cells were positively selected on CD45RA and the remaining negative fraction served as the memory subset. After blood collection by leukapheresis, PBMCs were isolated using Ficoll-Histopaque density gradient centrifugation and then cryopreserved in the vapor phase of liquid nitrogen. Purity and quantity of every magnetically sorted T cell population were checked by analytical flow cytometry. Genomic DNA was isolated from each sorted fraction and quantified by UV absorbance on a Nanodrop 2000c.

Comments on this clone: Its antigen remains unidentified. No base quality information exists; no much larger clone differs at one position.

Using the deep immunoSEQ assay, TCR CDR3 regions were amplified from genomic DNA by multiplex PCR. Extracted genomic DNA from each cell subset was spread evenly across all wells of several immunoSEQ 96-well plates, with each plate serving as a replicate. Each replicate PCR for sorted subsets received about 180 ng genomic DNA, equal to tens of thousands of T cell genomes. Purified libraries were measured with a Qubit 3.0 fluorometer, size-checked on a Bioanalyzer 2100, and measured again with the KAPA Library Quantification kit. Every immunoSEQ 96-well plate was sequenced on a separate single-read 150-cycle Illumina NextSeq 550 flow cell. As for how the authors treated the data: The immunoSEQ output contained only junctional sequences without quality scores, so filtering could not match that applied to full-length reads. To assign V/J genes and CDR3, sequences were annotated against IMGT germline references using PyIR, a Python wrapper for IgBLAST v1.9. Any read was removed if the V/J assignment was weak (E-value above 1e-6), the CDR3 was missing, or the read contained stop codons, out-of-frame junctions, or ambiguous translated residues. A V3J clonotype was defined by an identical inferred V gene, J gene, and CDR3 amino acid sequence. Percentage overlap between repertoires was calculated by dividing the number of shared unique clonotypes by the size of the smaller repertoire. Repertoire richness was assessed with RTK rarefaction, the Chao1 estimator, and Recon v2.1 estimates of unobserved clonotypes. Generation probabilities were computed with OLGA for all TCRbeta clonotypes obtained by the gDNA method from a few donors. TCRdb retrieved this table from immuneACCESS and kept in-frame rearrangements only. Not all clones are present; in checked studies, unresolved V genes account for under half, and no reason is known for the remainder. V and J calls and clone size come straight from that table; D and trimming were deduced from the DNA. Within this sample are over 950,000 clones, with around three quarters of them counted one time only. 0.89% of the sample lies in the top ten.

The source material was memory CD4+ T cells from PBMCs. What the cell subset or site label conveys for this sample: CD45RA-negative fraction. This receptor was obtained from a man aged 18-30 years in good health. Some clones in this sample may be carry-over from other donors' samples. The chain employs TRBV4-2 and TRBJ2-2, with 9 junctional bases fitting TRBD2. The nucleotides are TGTGCCAGCAGCCAAGATCTAGGGGGTAGCGGGAGAGGGGCCGGGGAGCTGTTTTTT. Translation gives CASSQDLGGSGRGAGELFF.